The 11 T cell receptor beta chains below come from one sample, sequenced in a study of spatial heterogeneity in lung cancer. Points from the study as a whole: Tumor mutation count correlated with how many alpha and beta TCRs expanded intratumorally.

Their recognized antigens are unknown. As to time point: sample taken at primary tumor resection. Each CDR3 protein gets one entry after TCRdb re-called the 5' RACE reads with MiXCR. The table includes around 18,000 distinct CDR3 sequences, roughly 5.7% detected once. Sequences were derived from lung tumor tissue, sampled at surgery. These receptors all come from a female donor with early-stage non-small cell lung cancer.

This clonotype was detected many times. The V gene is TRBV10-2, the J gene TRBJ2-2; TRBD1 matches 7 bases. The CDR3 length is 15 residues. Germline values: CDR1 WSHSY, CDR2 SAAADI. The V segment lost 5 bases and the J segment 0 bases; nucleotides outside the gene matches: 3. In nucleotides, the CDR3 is TGCGCCAGCAGTATCGGACAGGCGAACACCGGGGAGCTGTTTTTT. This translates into CASSIGQANTGELFF.

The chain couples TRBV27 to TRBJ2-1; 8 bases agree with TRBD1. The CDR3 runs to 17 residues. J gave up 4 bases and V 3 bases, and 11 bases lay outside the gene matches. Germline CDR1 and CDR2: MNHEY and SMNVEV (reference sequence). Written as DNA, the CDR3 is TGTGCCAGCAGTTTGGCCGGGACAGGACGACCATACAATGAGCAGTTCTTC. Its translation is CASSLAGTGRPYNEQFF.

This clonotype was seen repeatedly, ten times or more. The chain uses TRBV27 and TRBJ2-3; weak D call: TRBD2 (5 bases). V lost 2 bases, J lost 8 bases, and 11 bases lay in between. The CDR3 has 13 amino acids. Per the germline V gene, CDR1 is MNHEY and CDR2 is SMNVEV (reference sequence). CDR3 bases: TGTGCCAGCAGTTTAGTGCTAGCTGGTACGCAGTATTTT. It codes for CASSLVLAGTQYF.

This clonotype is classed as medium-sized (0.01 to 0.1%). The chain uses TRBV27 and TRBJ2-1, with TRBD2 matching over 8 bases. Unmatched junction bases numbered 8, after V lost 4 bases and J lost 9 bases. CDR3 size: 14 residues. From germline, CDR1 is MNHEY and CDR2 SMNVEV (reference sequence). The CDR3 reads CASSWGSGTLEQFF. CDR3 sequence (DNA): TGTGCCAGCAGTTGGGGTAGCGGGACGCTTGAGCAGTTCTTC.

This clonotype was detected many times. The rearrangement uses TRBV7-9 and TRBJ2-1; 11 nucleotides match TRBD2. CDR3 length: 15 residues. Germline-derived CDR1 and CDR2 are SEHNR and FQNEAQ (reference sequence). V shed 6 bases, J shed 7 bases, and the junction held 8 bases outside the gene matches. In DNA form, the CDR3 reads TGTGCCAGCAGTCCACTAGCGGGAGACGGGAATGAGCAGTTCTTC. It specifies CASSPLAGDGNEQFF.

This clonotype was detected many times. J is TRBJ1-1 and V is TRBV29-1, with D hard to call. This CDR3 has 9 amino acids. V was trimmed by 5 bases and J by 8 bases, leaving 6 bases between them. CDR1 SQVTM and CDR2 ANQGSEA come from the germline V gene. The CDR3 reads CSVLEEAFF. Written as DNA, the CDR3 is TGCAGCGTTTTGGAGGAAGCTTTCTTT.

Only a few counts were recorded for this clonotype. The chain's CDR3 is CASSLVTASYEQYF. As DNA, the CDR3 is TGTGCCAGCAGTTTAGTGACGGCCTCCTACGAGCAGTACTTC. This chain links TRBV27 with TRBJ2-7; D ambiguous. The CDR3 totals 14 residues. From germline, CDR1 is MNHEY and CDR2 SMNVEV (reference sequence). The V and J ends lost 2 bases and 0 bases respectively, with 8 bases between them.

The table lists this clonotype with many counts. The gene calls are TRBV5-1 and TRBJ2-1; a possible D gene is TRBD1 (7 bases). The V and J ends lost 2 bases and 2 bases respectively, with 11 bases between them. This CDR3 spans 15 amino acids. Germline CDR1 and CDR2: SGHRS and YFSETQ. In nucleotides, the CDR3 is TGCGCCAGCAGCTTAACAGGGGAGGCCTACAATGAGCAGTTCTTC. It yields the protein CASSLTGEAYNEQFF.

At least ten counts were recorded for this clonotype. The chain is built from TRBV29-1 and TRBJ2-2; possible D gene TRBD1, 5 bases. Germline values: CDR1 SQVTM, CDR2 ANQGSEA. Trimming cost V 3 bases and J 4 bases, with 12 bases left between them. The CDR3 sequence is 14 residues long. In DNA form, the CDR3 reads TGCAGCGTTGACCCAAATAGGGGCACCGGGGAGCTGTTTTTT. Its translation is CSVDPNRGTGELFF.

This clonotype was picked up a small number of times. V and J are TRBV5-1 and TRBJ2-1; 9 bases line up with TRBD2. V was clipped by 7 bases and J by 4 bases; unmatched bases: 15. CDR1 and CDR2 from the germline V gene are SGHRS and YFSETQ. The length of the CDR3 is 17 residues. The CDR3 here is CASGGEAGGLLYNEQFF. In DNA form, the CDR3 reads TGCGCCAGCGGTGGGGAAGCGGGAGGCCTTCTTTACAATGAGCAGTTCTTC.

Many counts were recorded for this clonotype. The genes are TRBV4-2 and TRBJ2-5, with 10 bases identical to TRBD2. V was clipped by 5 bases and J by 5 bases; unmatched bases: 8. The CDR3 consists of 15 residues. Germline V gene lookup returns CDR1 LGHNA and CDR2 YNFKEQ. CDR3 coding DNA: TGTGCCAGCAGCTCTCCAGCGGGAGGGGATGAGACCCAGTACTTC. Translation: CASSSPAGGDETQYF.